What follows describes a single T cell receptor beta chain. These data belong to a study of regulatory T cells in long-lasting Graves disease. Arm-PCR of CDR3 regions and iRepertoire HTBI primers were the basis on which TCR beta libraries were built. MiXCR was run by TCRdb on the multiplex PCR reads, yielding one entry per CDR3 protein. The sample lists 350,000 to 550,000 distinct CDR3 sequences, around 17% seen once, with approximately 22% in the top ten. The CDR3 consists of 11 residues. V was shortened by 10 bases and J by 14 bases, with 20 bases between the two germline ends. CDR1 and CDR2 (germline): MNHNS, SASEGT. As for time point: newly diagnosed GD, antithyroid drugs for less than 3 months. The TCR library was prepared using RNA isolated from PBMCs. These same records also appear under a second study, on T cells in Graves' hyperthyroidism and ophthalmopathy.

This clonotype was sampled from a woman younger than 30 with Graves disease. The J gene is TRBJ2-5, the V gene TRBV6-1, with D possibly being TRBD2 (5 bases). The source was peripheral blood mononuclear cells (PBMCs), collected at new diagnosis, from a patient treated with antithyroid drugs. CDR3 region: CANKMWEPVYF. The CDR3 DNA reads as TGTGCCAATAAGATGTGGGAGCCCGTATACTTC.